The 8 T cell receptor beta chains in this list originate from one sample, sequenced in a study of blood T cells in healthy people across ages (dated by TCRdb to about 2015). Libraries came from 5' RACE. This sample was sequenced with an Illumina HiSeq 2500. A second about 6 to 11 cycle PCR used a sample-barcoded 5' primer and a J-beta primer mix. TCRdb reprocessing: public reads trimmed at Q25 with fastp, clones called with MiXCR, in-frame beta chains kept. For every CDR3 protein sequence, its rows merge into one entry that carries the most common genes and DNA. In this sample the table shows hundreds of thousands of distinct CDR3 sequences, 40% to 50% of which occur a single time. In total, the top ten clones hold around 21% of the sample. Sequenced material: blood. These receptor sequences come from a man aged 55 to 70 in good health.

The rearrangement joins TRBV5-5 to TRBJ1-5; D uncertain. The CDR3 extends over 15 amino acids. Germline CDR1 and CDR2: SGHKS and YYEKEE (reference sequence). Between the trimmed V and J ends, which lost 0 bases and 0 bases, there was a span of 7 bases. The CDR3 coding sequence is TGTGCCAGCAGCTTGGTTGCGGTTAGCAATCAGCCCCAGCATTTT. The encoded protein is CASSLVAVSNQPQHF. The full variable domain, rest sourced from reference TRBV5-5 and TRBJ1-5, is DAGVTQSPTHLIKTRGQQVTLRCSPISGHKSVSWYQQVLGQGPQFIFQYYEKEERGRGNFPDRFSARQFPNYSSELNVNALLLGDSALYLCASSLVAVSNQPQHFGDGTRLSIL.

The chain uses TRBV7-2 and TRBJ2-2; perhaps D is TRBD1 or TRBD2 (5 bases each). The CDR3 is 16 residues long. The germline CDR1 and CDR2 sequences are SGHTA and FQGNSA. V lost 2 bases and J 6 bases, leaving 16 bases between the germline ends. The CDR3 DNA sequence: TGTGCCAGCAGCTTAACGCCCCCGGGGCGGGCCGGGGAGCTGTTTTTT. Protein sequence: CASSLTPPGRAGELFF.

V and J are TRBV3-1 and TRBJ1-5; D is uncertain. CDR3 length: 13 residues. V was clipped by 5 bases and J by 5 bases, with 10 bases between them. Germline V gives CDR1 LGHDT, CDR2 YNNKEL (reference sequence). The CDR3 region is CASSKYPDQPQHF. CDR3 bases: TGTGCCAGCAGCAAGTACCCTGATCAGCCCCAGCATTTT.

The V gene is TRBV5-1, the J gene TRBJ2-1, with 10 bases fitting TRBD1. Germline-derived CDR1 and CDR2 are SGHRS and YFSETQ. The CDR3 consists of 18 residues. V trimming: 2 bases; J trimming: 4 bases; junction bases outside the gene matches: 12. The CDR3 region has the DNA TGCGCCAGCAGCTTACTACCTCCCGGGACAGGGGAATACAATGAGCAGTTCTTC. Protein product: CASSLLPPGTGEYNEQFF.

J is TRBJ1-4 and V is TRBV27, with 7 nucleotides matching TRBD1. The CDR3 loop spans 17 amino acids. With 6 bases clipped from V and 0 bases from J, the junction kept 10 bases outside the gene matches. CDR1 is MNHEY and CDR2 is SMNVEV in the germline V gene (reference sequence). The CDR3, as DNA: TGTGCCAGCAGGTACAGGGGTGGGAGATCAACTAATGAAAAACTGTTTTTT. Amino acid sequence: CASRYRGGRSTNEKLFF. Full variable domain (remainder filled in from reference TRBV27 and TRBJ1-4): EAQVTQNPRYLITVTGKKLTVTCSQNMNHEYMSWYRQDPGLGLRQIYYSMNVEVTDKGDVPEGYKVSRKEKRNFPLILESPSPNQTSLYFCASRYRGGRSTNEKLFFGSGTQLSVL.

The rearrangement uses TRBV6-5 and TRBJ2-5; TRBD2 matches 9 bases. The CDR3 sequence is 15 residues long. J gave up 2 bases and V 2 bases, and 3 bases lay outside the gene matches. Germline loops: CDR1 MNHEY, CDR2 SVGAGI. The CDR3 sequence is CASSYRRGGQETQYF. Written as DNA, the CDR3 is TGTGCCAGCAGTTACCGGCGGGGGGGACAAGAGACCCAGTACTTC.

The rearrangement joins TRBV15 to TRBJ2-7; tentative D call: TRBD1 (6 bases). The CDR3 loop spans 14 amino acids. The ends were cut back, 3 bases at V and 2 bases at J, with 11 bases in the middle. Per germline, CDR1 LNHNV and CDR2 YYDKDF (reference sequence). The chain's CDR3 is CATSSRRGPYEQYF. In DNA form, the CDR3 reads TGTGCCACCAGCAGTCGCAGGGGACCCTACGAGCAGTACTTC.

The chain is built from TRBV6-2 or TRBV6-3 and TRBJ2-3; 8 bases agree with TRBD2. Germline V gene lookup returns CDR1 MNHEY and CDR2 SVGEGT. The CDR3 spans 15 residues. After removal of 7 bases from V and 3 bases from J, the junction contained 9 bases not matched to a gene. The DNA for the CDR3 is TGTGCCAGCAAGATGGCGGGGGGTCGGACAGATACGCAGTATTTT. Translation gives CASKMAGGRTDTQYF.